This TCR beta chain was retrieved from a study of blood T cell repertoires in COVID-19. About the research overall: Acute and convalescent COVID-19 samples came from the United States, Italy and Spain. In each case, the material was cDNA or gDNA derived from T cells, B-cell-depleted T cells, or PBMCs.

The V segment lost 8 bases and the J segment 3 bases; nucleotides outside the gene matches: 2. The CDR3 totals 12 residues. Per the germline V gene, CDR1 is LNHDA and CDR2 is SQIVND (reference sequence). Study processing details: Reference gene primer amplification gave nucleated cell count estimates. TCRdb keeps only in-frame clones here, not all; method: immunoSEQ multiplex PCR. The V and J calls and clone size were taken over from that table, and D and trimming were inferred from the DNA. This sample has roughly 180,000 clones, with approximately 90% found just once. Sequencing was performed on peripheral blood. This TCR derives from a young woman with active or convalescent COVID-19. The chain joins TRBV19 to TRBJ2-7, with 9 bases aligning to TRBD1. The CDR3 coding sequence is TGTGCCAGTGGGACAGGGCACTACGAGCAGTACTTC. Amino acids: CASGTGHYEQYF.